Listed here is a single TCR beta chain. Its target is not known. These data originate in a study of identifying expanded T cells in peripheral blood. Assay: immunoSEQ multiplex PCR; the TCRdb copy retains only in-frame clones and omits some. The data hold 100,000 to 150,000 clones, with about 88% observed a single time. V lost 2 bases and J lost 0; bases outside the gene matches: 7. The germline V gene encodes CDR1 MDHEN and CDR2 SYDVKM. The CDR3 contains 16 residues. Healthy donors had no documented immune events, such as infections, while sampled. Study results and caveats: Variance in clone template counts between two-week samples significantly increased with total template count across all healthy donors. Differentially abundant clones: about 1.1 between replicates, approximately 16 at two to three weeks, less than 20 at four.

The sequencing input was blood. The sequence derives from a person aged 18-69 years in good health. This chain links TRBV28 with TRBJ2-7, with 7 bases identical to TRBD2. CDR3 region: CASSLASGAPSYEQYF. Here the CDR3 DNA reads TGTGCCAGCAGTTTAGCCAGCGGGGCCCCCTCCTACGAGCAGTACTTC.